This is a list of T cell receptor beta chains from one sample in a study of cytomegalovirus exposure and HLA in healthy donors. Measured with immunoSEQ multiplex PCR; TCRdb has only the in-frame clones, and not every one. The sample contains some 190,000 clones, 86% of which appear only once. The specimen sequenced was PBMCs. These receptors were taken from a young woman in good health and CMV-seronegative. Both conserved end residues are part of each CDR3. Each record gives: clone size, CDR3 length, V gene, D gene, J gene, CDR3 protein, CDR3 DNA. D genes are given only for firm matches. The listing skips clone size in some rows; elsewhere it reads once, few, many or a size class.

-	16	TRBV5-6	TRBD1	TRBJ1-5	CASSSLRQGASQPQHF	TGTGCCAGCAGCTCTCTTCGACAGGGGGCATCTCAGCCCCAGCATTTT
-	11	TRBV28	-	TRBJ2-7	CASSEGYEQYF	TGTGCCAGCAGCGAGGGCTACGAGCAGTACTTC
-	15	TRBV5-6	TRBD1	TRBJ2-7	CASSKRQGTPYEQYF	TGTGCCAGCAGCAAACGACAGGGGACGCCCTACGAGCAGTACTTC
-	16	TRBV28	-	TRBJ1-5	CASSPWGTYSNQPQHF	TGTGCCAGCAGCCCCTGGGGGACTTATAGCAATCAGCCCCAGCATTTT
-	12	TRBV28	-	TRBJ2-5	CAHGTSQRTQYF	TGTGCCCACGGGACTTCACAGCGGACCCAGTACTTC
-	15	TRBV5-5	-	TRBJ1-1	CASSLEGHGDTEAFF	TGTGCCAGCAGCTTGGAAGGACACGGAGACACTGAAGCTTTCTTT
-	11	TRBV18	-	TRBJ2-7	CASSQRYEQYF	TGTGCCAGCTCACAGAGGTACGAGCAGTACTTC
-	12	TRBV7-9	-	TRBJ2-7	CASSFSPYEQYF	TGTGCCAGCAGCTTCTCCCCCTACGAGCAGTACTTC
-	15	TRBV5-4	-	TRBJ1-1	CASSLGGAGETEAFF	TGTGCCAGCAGCTTGGGGGGGGCGGGGGAAACTGAAGCTTTCTTT
-	15	TRBV7-9	TRBD1	TRBJ2-3	CASSTGTGVTDTQYF	TGTGCCAGCAGCACAGGGACAGGGGTTACAGATACGCAGTATTTT
-	12	TRBV6-6	-	TRBJ1-1	CASSYQNTEAFF	TGTGCCAGCAGTTACCAAAACACTGAAGCTTTCTTT
-	14	TRBV6-1	-	TRBJ2-1	CASNPSSSYNEQFF	TGTGCCAGCAATCCTAGTTCCTCCTACAATGAGCAGTTCTTC
few	15	TRBV7-9	TRBD2	TRBJ2-1	CASSLVLAGLNEQFF	TGTGCCAGCAGCCTTGTTCTAGCGGGATTGAATGAGCAGTTCTTC
few	14	TRBV9	TRBD2	TRBJ2-3	CASSPQRDLDTQYF	TGTGCCAGCAGCCCCCAGCGGGACTTAGATACGCAGTATTTT
-	15	TRBV5-4	TRBD1	TRBJ1-3	CASSPGTGSGNTIYF	TGTGCCAGCAGCCCGGGGACAGGATCTGGAAACACCATATATTTT
-	15	TRBV9	-	TRBJ2-3	CASSVGGGHTDTQYF	TGTGCCAGCAGCGTAGGTGGAGGTCACACAGATACGCAGTATTTT
few	14	TRBV2	-	TRBJ2-3	CASSEGGEADTQYF	TGTGCCAGCAGTGAAGGGGGGGAGGCAGATACGCAGTATTTT
-	14	TRBV6-1	TRBD1	TRBJ1-1	CASTLGQANTEAFF	TGTGCCAGCACCTTGGGACAGGCGAACACTGAAGCTTTCTTT
-	17	TRBV21-1	-	TRBJ2-5	CASSKVARGHYQETQYF	TGTGCCAGCAGCAAAGTGGCCAGGGGGCACTATCAAGAGACCCAGTACTTC
-	16	TRBV5-1	-	TRBJ2-5	CASSLGGGGGGETQYF	TGCGCCAGCAGCTTGGGCGGGGGCGGCGGAGGGGAGACCCAGTACTTC
-	14	TRBV9	TRBD1	TRBJ1-2	CASSPEQGLYGYTF	TGTGCCAGCAGCCCTGAACAGGGGTTGTATGGCTACACCTTC
-	16	TRBV19	TRBD2	TRBJ2-1	CATGGLAGSYGDEQFF	TGTGCCACGGGGGGACTAGCGGGATCATACGGGGATGAGCAGTTCTTC
-	17	TRBV6-1	TRBD1	TRBJ1-3	CASSDGTVLRSGNTIYF	TGTGCCAGCAGTGATGGGACAGTACTACGCTCTGGAAACACCATATATTTT
once	16	TRBV6-6	TRBD1	TRBJ1-4	CASRSSKGQSTEKLFF	TGTGCCAGCAGATCGTCCAAGGGACAGTCGACGGAAAAACTGTTTTTT
-	15	TRBV7-4	TRBD1	TRBJ1-2	CASSSDRGWGRGYTF	TGTGCCAGCAGCTCCGACAGGGGATGGGGTCGTGGCTACACCTTC
once	17	TRBV10-3	TRBD1	TRBJ1-1	CAISETFTGGLNTEAFF	TGTGCCATCAGTGAAACCTTTACAGGGGGCTTGAACACTGAAGCTTTCTTT
-	15	TRBV5-4	-	TRBJ2-5	CASSLAGWQGETQYF	TGTGCCAGCAGCTTGGCCGGATGGCAGGGGGAGACCCAGTACTTC
-	15	TRBV9	-	TRBJ1-1	CASSVDKDMNTEAFF	TGTGCCAGCAGCGTAGATAAGGACATGAACACTGAAGCTTTCTTT
-	13	TRBV10-1	TRBD1	TRBJ2-7	CASIGTEAYEQYF	TGCGCCAGCATAGGGACAGAAGCCTACGAGCAGTACTTC
-	14	TRBV5-1	-	TRBJ1-1	CASSLAGGNTEAFF	TGCGCCAGCAGCTTGGCCGGGGGGAACACTGAAGCTTTCTTT
-	13	TRBV29-1	-	TRBJ2-4	CSVETGGGNIQYF	TGCAGCGTTGAAACAGGGGGAGGGAACATTCAGTACTTC
-	17	TRBV15	TRBD2	TRBJ2-1	CATSSPPGGSSYNEQFF	TGTGCCACCAGCAGTCCCCCGGGGGGGAGCTCCTACAATGAGCAGTTCTTC
few	14	TRBV4-1	TRBD1	TRBJ1-2	CASSRQQGGYGYTF	TGCGCCAGCAGCCGCCAACAGGGGGGCTATGGCTACACCTTC
-	16	TRBV6-6	-	TRBJ1-2	CASSLNRDTHNYGYTF	TGTGCCAGCAGTCTCAATCGGGACACACATAACTATGGCTACACCTTC
-	16	TRBV6-5	TRBD2	TRBJ2-7	CASSFSTGTRAYEQYF	TGTGCCAGCAGTTTTTCAACCGGGACTAGAGCTTACGAGCAGTACTTC
-	14	TRBV6-1	TRBD1	TRBJ1-2	CASSPRTGGDGYTF	TGTGCCAGCAGTCCACGGACAGGGGGCGACGGCTACACCTTC
-	12	TRBV28	-	TRBJ1-1	CASNRGNTEAFF	TGTGCCAGCAACCGGGGGAACACTGAAGCTTTCTTT
once	18	TRBV10-2	TRBD2	TRBJ2-1	CASRGLAGGPGPHNEQFF	TGCGCCAGCAGAGGACTAGCGGGGGGGCCAGGGCCACACAATGAGCAGTTCTTC
-	14	TRBV28	TRBD1	TRBJ1-2	CASGREGQGKGYTF	TGTGCCTCAGGACGTGAGGGACAGGGGAAAGGCTACACCTTC
-	15	TRBV29-1	TRBD2	TRBJ2-1	CSVAEGLAGVNEQFF	TGCAGCGTTGCAGAAGGACTAGCGGGAGTCAATGAGCAGTTCTTC